Detailed here is one TCR beta chain. Its target is not known. These data are taken from a study of cytomegalovirus exposure and HLA in healthy donors. Study in general: In a later analysis, the roughly 130 validation repertoires were reported to have used the same platform as the approximately 620 first-cohort repertoires.

Some clones are missing from TCRdb's copy, which holds only in-frame ones; the method was immunoSEQ multiplex PCR. The sample yields about 130,000 clones, 85% to 90% seen once. Study-wide results and caveats: Three chains tied to CMV proved CMV antigen-specific in vitro. According to the study, roughly 160 TCR beta chains were cytomegalovirus-associated.

With 6 bases removed from V and 3 bases from J, the gap between germline ends came to 14 bases. Germline V gives CDR1 MDHEN, CDR2 SYDVKM. CDR3 length: 14 residues. The sample consisted of PBMCs. The genes are TRBV28 and TRBJ2-5; unclear D gene. This TCR was sampled from a woman in her twenties or thirties in good health and CMV-seropositive. The CDR3 loop reads CASSPGKLEETQYF. The DNA for the CDR3 is TGTGCCAGCAGCCCTGGCAAGTTGGAAGAGACCCAGTACTTC.